The clone carrying this TCR beta chain came up once. The data stem from a study of blood T cell repertoires in COVID-19. The CDR3 extends over 14 amino acids. Per germline, CDR1 SQVTM and CDR2 ANQGSEA. Trimming took off 3 bases at V and 0 bases at J, with 9 bases between the two ends. This table comes from immunoSEQ multiplex PCR, and its TCRdb copy is limited to in-frame clones, with some not included. The sample lists over 130,000 clones; around four fifths were seen once. This chain uses TRBV29-1 with TRBJ1-3; D might be TRBD1 (6 bases). Sequencing was performed on peripheral blood. The TCR sequence derives from a woman older than 75 with acute or convalescent COVID-19. The CDR3 bases are TGCAGCGTTGAGACAGGCTTCTCTGGAAACACCATATATTTT. It encodes CSVETGFSGNTIYF.